One sample yielded the 18 T cell receptor beta chains listed below, sequenced in a study of CD8+CD57+ T cells in acquired aplastic anemia. Profiles of TCR beta VDJ and CDR3 were generated from a genomic DNA template. TCRdb called the reads again in MiXCR, with one record for every CDR3 protein. The sample lists approximately 40,000 distinct CDR3 sequences; 60% to 80% were seen once. The patients chosen for sequencing had shown expansion of CD8+CD57+ cells (detected by flow cytometry). The sample was sorted CD4+, CD8+, or CD8+CD57+ T cells (not recorded which) from PBMCs. Source of these receptors: a human donor with aplastic anemia.

This clonotype was counted a single time. The chain recombines TRBV11-2 with TRBJ1-1; possible D gene TRBD1, 6 bases. Trimming removed 4 bases from V and 0 bases from J, with 12 bases in between. The CDR3 spans 15 residues. Germline V gene data show CDR1 as SGHAT and CDR2 as FQNNGV. The CDR3 protein is CASSSEDSLNTEAFF. The CDR3 region has the DNA TGTGCCAGCAGCTCGGAGGACAGCTTGAACACTGAAGCTTTCTTT.

The chain carries TRBV14 and TRBJ1-1; possibly TRBD1 for D (5 bases). Per germline, CDR1 SGHDN and CDR2 FVKESK. The ends were cut back, 2 bases at V and 11 bases at J, with 27 bases in the middle. This CDR3 is 17 amino acids long. The CDR3 reads CASSQQPFSTEIVRAFF. The CDR3 region has the DNA TGTGCCAGCAGCCAACAACCATTCTCGACAGAGATCGTGCGGGCTTTCTTT.

Concerning this clonotype itself: The junction shows a germline mismatch at one end, possibly a read error. The V and J genes are TRBV15 and TRBJ2-7; D ambiguous. CDR3 length: 16 amino acids. Germline assignment: CDR1 LNHNV and CDR2 YYDKDF (reference sequence). CDR3 in amino acids: CATSRDAPDLSSEQYF. The CDR3 DNA sequence: TGTGCCACCAGCAGAGATGCGCCAGATCTTTCCTCCGAGCAGTACTTC.

The chain has TRBV11-1 and TRBJ1-1; D is uncertain. V dropped 5 bases and J dropped 0 bases, with 16 bases sitting between them. From germline, CDR1 is SGHAT and CDR2 FQDESV (reference sequence). This CDR3 comprises 16 residues. CDR3 in amino acids: CASSPRTGIMNTEAFF. The CDR3 DNA reads TGTGCCAGCAGCCCGCGGACGGGAATAATGAACACTGAAGCTTTCTTT.

V gene TRBV24-1 combines with J gene TRBJ2-1; D uncertain. Trimming removed 2 bases at V and 6 bases at J, with 10 bases between. CDR3 length: 14 amino acids. Germline assignment: CDR1 KGHDR and CDR2 SFDVKD. The CDR3 DNA is TGTGCCACCAGTGATTCCATGAAGTTCAATGAGCAGTTCTTC. Its protein is CATSDSMKFNEQFF.

This clonotype was seen ten or more times. This chain joins TRBV27 and TRBJ1-2; D call uncertain. V was trimmed by 6 bases and J by 4 bases, leaving 6 bases between them. The germline V gene has CDR1 MNHEY and CDR2 SMNVEV (reference sequence). The CDR3 contains 11 residues. The CDR3 sequence is CASSGPYGYTF. Here the CDR3 DNA reads TGTGCCAGCAGCGGGCCCTATGGCTACACCTTC.

V gene TRBV20-1 combines with J gene TRBJ1-6; TRBD1 is a possible D gene (5 bases). Germline CDR1 is DFQATT and CDR2 is SNEGSKA (reference sequence). This CDR3 spans 14 amino acids. The V gene lost 3 bases and the J gene lost 3 bases, with 9 bases spanning the gap. CDR3 sequence (DNA): TGCAGTGCTAGGGCGGGGGACTATAATTCACCCCTCCACTTT. Its protein is CSARAGDYNSPLHF.

The rearrangement joins TRBV10-3 to TRBJ1-2, with TRBD1 matching 9 bases. Germline-derived CDR1 and CDR2 are ENHRY and SYGVKD. Germline trimming cut 10 bases from V and 4 bases from J; bases unmatched to any gene: 13. This CDR3 region has 15 residues. The CDR3 loop reads CATSIQGAFTYGYTF. Here the CDR3 DNA reads TGTGCCACCTCGATACAGGGGGCGTTTACCTATGGCTACACCTTC.

This clonotype was counted at least ten times. The chain uses TRBV7-3 and TRBJ2-1; 8 bases line up with TRBD2. The CDR3 is 14 amino acids. CDR1 and CDR2 (germline): SGHTA, FQGTGA. V shed 5 bases and J 2 bases; nucleotides not matched to a gene: 2. The CDR3 sequence is CASSTGGAYNEQFF. The CDR3 DNA follows: TGTGCCAGCAGCACCGGGGGGGCCTACAATGAGCAGTTCTTC.

In its sample, this clonotype was seen many times. This sequence joins TRBV5-6 and TRBJ2-7; D unresolved. The germline V gene encodes CDR1 SGHDT and CDR2 YYEEEE. Trimming left V 4 bases short and J 2 bases short, with 13 bases between. This CDR3 is built from 14 residues. DNA for the CDR3: TGTGCCAGCAGCACGACCGCCTGGACCTACGAGCAGTACTTC. Protein product: CASSTTAWTYEQYF.

This clonotype was detected once. The gene calls are TRBV14 and TRBJ2-1; D gene uncertain. The length of the CDR3 is 12 residues. Trimming took 0 bases from V and 6 from J, leaving 3 bases between them. The germline V gene has CDR1 SGHDN and CDR2 FVKESK. CDR3 residues: CASSQDINEQFF. The CDR3 bases are TGTGCCAGCAGCCAAGACATCAATGAGCAGTTCTTC.

This chain links TRBV20-1 with TRBJ1-5, with D hard to call. Trimming took off 8 bases at V and 6 bases at J, with 14 bases between the two ends. This CDR3 contains 12 residues. Per the germline V gene, CDR1 is DFQATT and CDR2 is SNEGSKA (reference sequence). The CDR3 is CSSIGLGQPQHF. The CDR3 DNA is TGCAGTAGTATAGGCCTGGGTCAGCCCCAGCATTTT.

This chain links TRBV29-1 with TRBJ2-7; TRBD1 might be the D (5 bases). Trimming stripped 3 bases from V and 3 bases from J, with 12 bases between. This CDR3 comprises 13 residues. CDR1 is SQVTM and CDR2 is ANQGSEA in the germline V gene. In DNA form, the CDR3 reads TGCAGCGTTGACAGGGAAGGTCGCTACGAGCAGTACTTC. Translating gives CSVDREGRYEQYF.

V gene TRBV15 combines with J gene TRBJ2-7; 8 positions match TRBD1. The germline CDR1 and CDR2 sequences are LNHNV and YYDKDF (reference sequence). This CDR3 has 15 residues. The trim removed 3 bases at V and 2 bases at J, leaving 6 bases unmatched. The CDR3 loop is CATSSAGTGPYEQYF. The CDR3 bases are TGTGCCACCAGCAGTGCCGGGACAGGTCCCTACGAGCAGTACTTC.

In the case of this clonotype: Possible read error: a much larger clone is one base away. V gene TRBV12-3 or TRBV12-4 combines with J gene TRBJ2-7, with TRBD1 as a possible D gene (5 bases). Trimming took off 4 bases at V and 3 bases at J, with 16 bases between the two ends. The CDR3 covers 15 residues. The CDR3 reads CASSSSGQGFYEQYF. Here the CDR3 DNA reads TGTGCCAGCAGTTCGAGTGGGCAGGGCTTCTACGAGCAGTACTTC.

This clonotype was counted ten times or more. The rearrangement joins TRBV7-7 to TRBJ2-3, with 12 bases aligning to TRBD2. The J segment lost 6 bases and the V segment lost 5 bases, leaving 15 bases of the junction unmatched. Germline CDR1 reads SSHAT; CDR2 reads FNYEAQ (reference sequence). This CDR3 is built from 18 residues. The CDR3 sequence: CASSPTRRTSGAQDTQYF. Here the CDR3 DNA reads TGTGCCAGCAGCCCCACCAGGAGGACTAGCGGGGCGCAGGATACGCAGTATTTT.

The rearrangement uses TRBV15 and TRBJ2-7, with 7 bases aligning to TRBD2. The germline V gene encodes CDR1 LNHNV and CDR2 YYDKDF (reference sequence). J gave up 1 base and V 5 bases, and 11 bases lay outside the gene matches. The CDR3 loop spans 16 amino acids. CDR3 in DNA: TGTGCCACCAGCCGGGGGAGGGGAGGTCGGTCCTACGAGCAGTACTTC. Protein: CATSRGRGGRSYEQYF.

The rearrangement links TRBV7-9 to TRBJ2-1; D gene unclear. The CDR3 covers 12 residues. V dropped 5 bases and J dropped 8 bases, with 10 bases sitting between them. Per the germline V gene, CDR1 is SEHNR and CDR2 is FQNEAQ (reference sequence). The CDR3 spells CASSPLPYEQFF. DNA of the CDR3: TGTGCCAGCAGCCCGCTTCCCTATGAGCAGTTCTTC. The full variable domain, in which reference TRBV7-9 and TRBJ2-1 provide the parts outside the CDR3, is DTGVSQNPRHKITKRGQNVTFRCDPISEHNRLYWYRQTLGQGPEFLTYFQNEAQLEKSRLLSDRFSAERPKGSFSTLEIQRTEQGDSAMYLCASSPLPYEQFFGPGTRLTVL.